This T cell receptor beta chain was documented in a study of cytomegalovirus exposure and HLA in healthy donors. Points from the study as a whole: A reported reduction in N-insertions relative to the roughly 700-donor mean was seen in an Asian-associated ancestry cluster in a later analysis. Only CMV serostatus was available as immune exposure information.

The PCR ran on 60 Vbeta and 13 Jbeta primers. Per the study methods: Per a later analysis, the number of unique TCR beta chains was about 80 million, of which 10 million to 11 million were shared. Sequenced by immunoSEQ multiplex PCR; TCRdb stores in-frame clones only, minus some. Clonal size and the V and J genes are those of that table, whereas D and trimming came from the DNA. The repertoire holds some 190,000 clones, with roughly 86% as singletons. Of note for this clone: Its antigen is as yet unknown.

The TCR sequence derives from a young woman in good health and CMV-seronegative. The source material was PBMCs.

The CDR3: CASSQEQAPRGVGYTF. Written as DNA, the CDR3 is TGCGCCAGCAGCCAAGAACAGGCCCCCCGTGGGGTCGGCTACACCTTC. The chain carries TRBV4-1 and TRBJ1-2; D perhaps matches TRBD1 (5 bases). Looked up from germline, CDR1 is MGHRA and CDR2 is YSYEKL. V was cut by 0 bases and J by 8 bases, with 19 bases left in between. This CDR3 spans 16 amino acids.